This paragraph covers one T cell receptor beta chain sequence. Sequencing used immunoSEQ multiplex PCR; TCRdb keeps in-frame clones, though not all of them. There are fewer than 95,000 clones in the sample; more than 85% occur only once, and 1.5% to 2% lies in the top ten. These data come from a study of T cell changes during pregnancy in multiple sclerosis. The length of the CDR3 is 15 residues. Germline V gives CDR1 SNHLY, CDR2 FYNNEI. Trimming took 7 bases from V and 1 from J, leaving 16 bases between them. The TCR originated in a female donor in good health, enrolled as a control in a pregnancy study. The chain links TRBV2 to TRBJ2-5; D might be TRBD2 (6 bases). The sample consisted of peripheral blood, taken in the first trimester of pregnancy. CDR3 sequence (DNA): TGTGCCAGCACGTTGCTAGCGTTATCCCAAGAGACCCAGTACTTC. It yields the protein CASTLLALSQETQYF. The variable domain in full, with the rest retrieved from reference TRBV2 and TRBJ2-5, is EPEVTQTPSHQVTQMGQEVILRCVPISNHLYFYWYRQILGQKVEFLVSFYNNEISEKSEIFDDQFSVERPDGSNFTLKIRSTKLEDSAMYFCASTLLALSQETQYFGPGTRLLVL.